The rows below give T cell receptor beta chains drawn from one sample of a study of graft-versus-host responses after intestinal transplantation. Method: immunoSEQ multiplex PCR; TCRdb's copy keeps in-frame clones and lacks some. Counted here are 99,000 or so clones, roughly 88% occurring once; the ten biggest clones make up approximately 1.5%. The sample here was PBMCs, taken 255 days after intestinal transplant. These receptors came from a human patient who received an intestinal transplant, so some T cells may come from the graft donor. Both conserved end residues are part of each CDR3. The D gene is left open where the match is weak. Not all rows give a size; the values are once, few, many and, for expanded clones, a class.

J gene	D gene	clone size	V gene	CDR3 DNA	CDR3 protein
TRBJ2-3	.	.	TRBV6-4	TGTGCCAGCAGTGACCAGGGGAATTGGGATACGCAGTATTTT	CASSDQGNWDTQYF
TRBJ1-1	.	once	TRBV2	TGTGCCAGCAGTGAATTCGGGACTGCTGGGACTGAAGCTTTCTTT	CASSEFGTAGTEAFF
TRBJ1-1	.	.	TRBV5-1	TGCGCCAGCAGCTTTAGGATGAGTGGAGTAAACACTGAAGCTTTCTTT	CASSFRMSGVNTEAFF
TRBJ1-5	.	.	TRBV5-1	TGCGCCAGCAGCTGGGACAGCAATCAGCCCCAGCATTTT	CASSWDSNQPQHF
TRBJ2-7	.	.	TRBV28	TGTGCCAGCAGGCAGGGTAGCTCCGAGCAGTACTTC	CASRQGSSEQYF
TRBJ1-5	.	.	TRBV18	TGTGCCAGCTCACCAACAGGGCAGCCCCAGCATTTT	CASSPTGQPQHF
TRBJ2-3	TRBD1	.	TRBV28	TGTGCCAGCAGTTTATGGGTTGCAGGGGGCTCAGATACGCAGTATTTT	CASSLWVAGGSDTQYF
TRBJ2-7	.	.	TRBV5-1	TGCGCCAGCAGCTTGCCGACCGGGTTTCCCTACGAGCAGTACTTC	CASSLPTGFPYEQYF
TRBJ1-5	.	.	TRBV28	TGTGCCAGCCGGGGGGGAGTCGAGAACCAGCCCCAGCATTTT	CASRGGVENQPQHF
TRBJ2-1	TRBD1	.	TRBV19	TGTGCCAGTAAGGGACGTGCTTCCTGGGACAGTTTTAGCTCCTACAATGAGCAGTTCTTC	CASKGRASWDSFSSYNEQFF
TRBJ2-3	TRBD2	.	TRBV27	TGTGCCAGCAGTCCCGATACCCTAGCGGATAGCACAGATACGCAGTATTTT	CASSPDTLADSTDTQYF
TRBJ2-3	.	.	TRBV6-1	TGTGCCAGCAGTGAAGAGCCGGGACAAACAGATACGCAGTATTTT	CASSEEPGQTDTQYF
TRBJ2-2	.	once	TRBV6-5	TGTGCCAGCAGTCTCACCCAACTCCGCACCGGGGAGCTGTTTTTT	CASSLTQLRTGELFF
TRBJ2-5	.	.	TRBV2	TGTGCCAGCAGTGCTGGCAGGCGGGAAGAGACCCAGTACTTC	CASSAGRREETQYF
TRBJ2-1	TRBD2	.	TRBV5-1	TGCGCCAGCAGCTTAATTAGCGGGAATGAGCAGTTCTTC	CASSLISGNEQFF
TRBJ1-5	TRBD1	few	TRBV4-1	TGCGCCAGCAGCCAAGAAGGGACAGGGGGCTGGCAGCCCCAGCATTTT	CASSQEGTGGWQPQHF
TRBJ2-1	.	once	TRBV5-4	TGTGCCAGCAGCTTGGTGGTCGGCGGGGCCAATGAGCAGTTCTTC	CASSLVVGGANEQFF
TRBJ2-5	TRBD2	.	TRBV5-1	TGCGCCAGCGGCGGGACTAGCGGGGGCATGGAGACCCAGTACTTC	CASGGTSGGMETQYF
TRBJ1-2	.	.	TRBV6-1	TGTGCCAGCAGTGATCGGGAGACTAACTATGGCTACACCTTC	CASSDRETNYGYTF
TRBJ1-1	TRBD1	.	TRBV4-1	TGCGCCAGCAGCCGAGCACAGGGGAAGAACACTGAAGCTTTCTTT	CASSRAQGKNTEAFF
TRBJ2-1	.	.	TRBV15	TGTGCCACCAGCGATAATAGTCTCTACAATGAGCAGTTCTTC	CATSDNSLYNEQFF
TRBJ2-1	.	.	TRBV9	TGTGCCAGCAGCCCCGGAGGGTCCTACAATGAGCAGTTCTTC	CASSPGGSYNEQFF
TRBJ1-6	.	.	TRBV6-5	TGTGCCAGCAGTGCCTCCTATAATTCACCCCTCCACTTT	CASSASYNSPLHF
TRBJ1-1	.	.	TRBV19	TGTGCCAGAGAGGGTCTCGAAGCTTTCTTT	CAREGLEAFF
TRBJ2-2	.	.	TRBV30	TGTGCCTGGACCTGGGGCGGGGAGCTGTTTTTT	CAWTWGGELFF
TRBJ2-3	TRBD2	.	TRBV7-2	TGTGCCAGCAGCTTTCGACTAGCGGGGGAAGGTACGCAGTATTTT	CASSFRLAGEGTQYF
TRBJ2-7	.	once	TRBV11-2	TGTGCCAGCAGCTTACCTGGCGAGCAGTACTTC	CASSLPGEQYF
TRBJ1-5	.	.	TRBV28	TGTGCCAGCAGTTTAACAGGACAGCCCCAGCATTTT	CASSLTGQPQHF
TRBJ1-1	.	.	TRBV7-9	TGTGCCAGCAGCTTATCCGGACAGAACACTGAAGCTTTCTTT	CASSLSGQNTEAFF
TRBJ2-2	TRBD1	once	TRBV6-5	TGTGCCAGCCGTCGGGACAGTTCGGACACCGGGGAGCTGTTTTTT	CASRRDSSDTGELFF
TRBJ2-5	.	.	TRBV19	TGTGCCAGTAGTATAGATAACAGGCAAGAGACCCAGTACTTC	CASSIDNRQETQYF
TRBJ1-4	.	.	TRBV28	TGTGCCAGCAGTTTAGCCGCAGGGGAGTCTGATGAAAAACTGTTTTTT	CASSLAAGESDEKLFF
TRBJ2-5	TRBD1	once	TRBV28	TGTGCCAGCAGTCGAAGATGGAGGACAGGGGGCCTAGAGACCCAGTACTTC	CASSRRWRTGGLETQYF
TRBJ2-1	.	.	TRBV7-3	TGTGCCAGCAGCTCCCAGGGGCCCTACAATGAGCAGTTCTTC	CASSSQGPYNEQFF
TRBJ1-5	.	.	TRBV27	TGTGCCAGCAGTTTAAGAGGAGTAGGGAATCAGCCCCAGCATTTT	CASSLRGVGNQPQHF
TRBJ1-4	TRBD1	.	TRBV15	TGTGCCACCAGCAGAGCCTACTATTGGACAGGGCCAAATAATGAAAAACTGTTTTTT	CATSRAYYWTGPNNEKLFF
TRBJ1-2	TRBD1	few	TRBV7-6	TGTGCCAGCAGCGCCTCAGGGGGCGATGGCTACACCTTC	CASSASGGDGYTF
TRBJ2-1	.	.	TRBV11-2	TGTGCCAGCAGCTCGGGGCAGGTCTTCGACAATGAGCAGTTCTTC	CASSSGQVFDNEQFF
TRBJ1-4	.	.	TRBV6-5	TGTGCCAGCAGTTACTCGAGGGGGGGGGTAGGCGGAAAACTGTTTTTT	CASSYSRGGVGGKLFF
TRBJ2-1	.	.	TRBV20-1	TGCAGTGGTCGGGCGTACAATGAGCAGTTCTTC	CSGRAYNEQFF
TRBJ1-4	.	.	TRBV28	TGTGCCAGCAGACTTGACAGTAGTAATGAAAAACTGTTTTTT	CASRLDSSNEKLFF
TRBJ2-2	.	once	TRBV4-1	TGCGCCAGCAGCCAAGTCCCCGGGGGAGGTACCGGGGAGCTGTTTTTT	CASSQVPGGGTGELFF
TRBJ2-3	TRBD1	.	TRBV6-4	TGTGCCAGCAGTCCCGGGACAGGGGGCCCAGATACGCAGTATTTT	CASSPGTGGPDTQYF
TRBJ2-2	TRBD2	.	TRBV6-6	TGTGCCAGCAGTTGGGGAGGGGAGGGGGAGCTGTTTTTT	CASSWGGEGELFF
TRBJ2-5	.	.	TRBV19	TGTGCCAGTAGAAGTGGGGTGGGAGAGACCCAGTACTTC	CASRSGVGETQYF
TRBJ2-5	.	.	TRBV7-3	TGTGCCAGCAGCCCAGGGGTGGGGGAGACCCAGTACTTC	CASSPGVGETQYF
TRBJ2-1	TRBD2	.	TRBV5-1	TGCGCCAGCAGCCCAGCGGGAGGGCCTTTTAATGAGCAGTTCTTC	CASSPAGGPFNEQFF
TRBJ2-7	TRBD1	once	TRBV10-2	TGCGCCAGTTCGGCCGGGGACAGGGGGCCTTTGGTCCACGAGCAGTACTTC	CASSAGDRGPLVHEQYF
TRBJ1-1	.	.	TRBV19	TGTGCCAGTAGTATTTTCGGGGGGGCCACTGAAGCTTTCTTT	CASSIFGGATEAFF